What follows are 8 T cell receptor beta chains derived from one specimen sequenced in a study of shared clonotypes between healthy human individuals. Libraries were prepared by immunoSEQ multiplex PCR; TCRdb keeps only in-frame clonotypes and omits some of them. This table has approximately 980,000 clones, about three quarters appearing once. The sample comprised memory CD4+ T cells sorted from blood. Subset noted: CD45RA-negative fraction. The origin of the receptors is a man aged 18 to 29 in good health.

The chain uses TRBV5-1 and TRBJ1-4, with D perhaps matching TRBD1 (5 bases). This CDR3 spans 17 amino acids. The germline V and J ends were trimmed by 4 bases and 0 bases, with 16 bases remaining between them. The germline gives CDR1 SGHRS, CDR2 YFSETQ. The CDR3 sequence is CASSGGQRSSTNEKLFF. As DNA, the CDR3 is TGCGCCAGCAGCGGGGGTCAGAGGTCTTCAACTAATGAAAAACTGTTTTTT. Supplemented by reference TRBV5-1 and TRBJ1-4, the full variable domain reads KAGVTQTPRYLIKTRGQQVTLSCSPISGHRSVSWYQQTPGQGLQFLFEYFSETQRNKGNFPGRFSGRQFSNSRSEMNVSTLELGDSALYLCASSGGQRSSTNEKLFFGSGTQLSVL.

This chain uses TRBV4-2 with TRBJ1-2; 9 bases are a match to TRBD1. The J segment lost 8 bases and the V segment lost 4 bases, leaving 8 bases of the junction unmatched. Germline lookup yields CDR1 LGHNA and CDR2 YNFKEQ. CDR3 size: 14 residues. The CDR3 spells CASSLLGTGQGYTF. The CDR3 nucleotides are TGTGCCAGCAGCCTCCTCGGGACAGGGCAAGGCTACACCTTC.

The CDR3 loop reads CASNSGTANEKLFF. In nucleotides, the CDR3 is TGTGCCAGTAACTCCGGGACGGCTAATGAAAAACTGTTTTTT. The gene calls are TRBV19 and TRBJ1-4, with D tentatively TRBD1 (5 bases). V lost 7 bases, J lost 3 bases, and 12 bases lay in between. The CDR3 consists of 14 residues. CDR1 LNHDA and CDR2 SQIVND come from the germline V gene (reference sequence).

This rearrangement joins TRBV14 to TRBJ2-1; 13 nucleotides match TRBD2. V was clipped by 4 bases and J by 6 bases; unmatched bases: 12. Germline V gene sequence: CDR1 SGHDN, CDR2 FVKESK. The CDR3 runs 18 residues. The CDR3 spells CASSLNNVGLAGSNEQFF. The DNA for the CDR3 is TGTGCCAGCAGCCTCAACAATGTGGGACTAGCGGGAAGCAATGAGCAGTTCTTC. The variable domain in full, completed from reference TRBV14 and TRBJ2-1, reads EAGVTQFPSHSVIEKGQTVTLRCDPISGHDNLYWYRRVMGKEIKFLLHFVKESKQDESGMPNNRFLAERTGGTYSTLKVQPAELEDSGVYFCASSLNNVGLAGSNEQFFGPGTRLTVL.

The CDR3 spells CATRGAPNKNEQFF. CDR3 nucleotides: TGTGCCACCCGAGGGGCACCGAATAAGAATGAGCAGTTCTTC. The chain has TRBV10-3 and TRBJ2-1, with D perhaps being TRBD1 or TRBD2 (5 bases each). Germline loops: CDR1 ENHRY, CDR2 SYGVKD. V lost 10 bases and J 7 bases, leaving 20 bases between the germline ends. This CDR3 is 14 amino acids long.

CDR3 protein: CASSAGTSGGALVETQYF. DNA for the CDR3: TGTGCCAGCAGTGCTGGGACTAGCGGGGGGGCATTGGTAGAGACCCAGTACTTC. The genes are TRBV6-1 and TRBJ2-5, with 16 bases aligning to TRBD2. Looked up from germline, CDR1 is MNHNS and CDR2 is SASEGT. V shed 4 bases, J shed 4 bases, and the junction held 9 bases outside the gene matches. The CDR3 extends over 18 amino acids.

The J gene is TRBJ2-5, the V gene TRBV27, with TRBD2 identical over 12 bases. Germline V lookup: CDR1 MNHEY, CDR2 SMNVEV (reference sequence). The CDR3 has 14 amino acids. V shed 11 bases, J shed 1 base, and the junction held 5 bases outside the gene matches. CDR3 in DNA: TGTGCCGCTGCTAGCGGGAGGGCCCAAGAGACCCAGTACTTC. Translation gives CAAASGRAQETQYF.

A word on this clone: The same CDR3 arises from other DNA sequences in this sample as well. CDR3 coding DNA: TGTGCCAGCAGCAGGGGGCTAGAGGAAAAACTGTTTTTT. This gives the protein CASSRGLEEKLFF. The chain combines TRBV9 with TRBJ1-4; 7 nucleotides align to TRBD1. The germline V gene encodes CDR1 SGDLS and CDR2 YYNGEE. CDR3 length: 13 amino acids. J lost 8 bases, V lost 4 bases, and 5 bases had no gene match.